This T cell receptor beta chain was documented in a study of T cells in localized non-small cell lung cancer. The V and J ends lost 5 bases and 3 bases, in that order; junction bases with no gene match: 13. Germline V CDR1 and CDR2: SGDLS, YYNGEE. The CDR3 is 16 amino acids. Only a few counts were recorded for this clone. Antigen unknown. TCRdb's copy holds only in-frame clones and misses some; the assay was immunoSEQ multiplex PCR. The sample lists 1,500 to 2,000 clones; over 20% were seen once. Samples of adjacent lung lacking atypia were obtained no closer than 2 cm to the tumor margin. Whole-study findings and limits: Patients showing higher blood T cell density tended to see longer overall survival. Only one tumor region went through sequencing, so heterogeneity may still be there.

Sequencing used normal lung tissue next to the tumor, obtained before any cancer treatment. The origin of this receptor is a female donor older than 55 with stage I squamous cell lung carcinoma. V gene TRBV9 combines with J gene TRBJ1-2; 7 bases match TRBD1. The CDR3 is CASSERQGGFYYGYTF. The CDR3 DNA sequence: TGTGCCAGCAGTGAACGACAGGGAGGATTTTACTATGGCTACACCTTC.